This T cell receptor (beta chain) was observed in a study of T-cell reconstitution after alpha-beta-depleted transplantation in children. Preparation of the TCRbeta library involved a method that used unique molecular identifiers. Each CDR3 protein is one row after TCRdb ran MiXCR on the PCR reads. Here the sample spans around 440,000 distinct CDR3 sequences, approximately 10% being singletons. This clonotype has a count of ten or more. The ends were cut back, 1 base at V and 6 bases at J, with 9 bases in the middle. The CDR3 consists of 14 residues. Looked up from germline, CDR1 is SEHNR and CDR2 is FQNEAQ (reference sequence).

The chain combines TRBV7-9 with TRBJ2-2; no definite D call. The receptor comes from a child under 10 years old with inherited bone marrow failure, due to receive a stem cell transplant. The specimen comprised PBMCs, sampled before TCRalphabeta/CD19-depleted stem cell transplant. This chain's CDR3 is CASSLGGPSGELFF. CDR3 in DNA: TGTGCCAGCAGCTTAGGTGGCCCTTCCGGGGAGCTGTTTTTT.